A single sample gave rise to the 24 T cell receptor beta chains below, sequenced in a study of blood T cell repertoires in COVID-19. Sequencing used immunoSEQ multiplex PCR; TCRdb keeps in-frame clones, though not all of them. The table shows tens of thousands of clones, with around 75% occurring only once. The specimen was peripheral blood. The receptors originated from a woman aged 80 or older with active or convalescent COVID-19.

In its sample, this clone was seen once. The chain links TRBV4-2 to TRBJ2-1, with 7 nucleotides matching TRBD2. The CDR3 is made up of 16 amino acids. From germline, CDR1 is LGHNA and CDR2 YNFKEQ. Trimming removed 0 bases from V and 4 bases from J; junction bases left unmatched: 6. This CDR3 is CASSQELAVMYNEQFF. The CDR3 DNA is TGTGCCAGCAGCCAAGAGCTAGCGGTGATGTACAATGAGCAGTTCTTC.

CDR3 sequence: CSARATDTQYF. Written as DNA, the CDR3 is TGCAGTGCTAGAGCTACAGATACGCAGTATTTT. This chain connects TRBV20-1 to TRBJ2-3, with D hard to call. The CDR3 totals 11 residues. The V gene lost 1 base and the J gene lost 3 bases, with 2 bases spanning the gap. The germline CDR1 and CDR2 sequences are DFQATT and SNEGSKA (reference sequence).

The rearrangement joins TRBV4-3 to TRBJ1-2, with D unclear. Deletions cut 0 bases from V and 5 bases from J, with 16 bases between. The CDR3 has 16 amino acids. Germline CDR1 is LGHNA and CDR2 is YSLEER. CDR3 coding DNA: TGCGCCAGCAGCCAAGAAAATACGAGGGCTCCATATGGCTACACCTTC. This translates into CASSQENTRAPYGYTF.

The chain links TRBV30 to TRBJ1-1; D unresolved. Germline V CDR1 and CDR2: GTSNPN, SVGIG (reference sequence). Trimming pared 0 bases from V and 2 bases from J, leaving 7 bases between. The CDR3 totals 13 residues. The CDR3 loop reads CAWSVLGNTEAFF. The DNA for the CDR3 is TGTGCCTGGAGTGTTCTAGGAAACACTGAAGCTTTCTTT. Variable domain in full (rest from reference TRBV30 and TRBJ1-1): SQTIHQWPATLVQPVGSPLSLECTVEGTSNPNLYWYRQAAGRGLQLLFYSVGIGQISSEVPQNLSASRPQDRQFILSSKKLLLSDSGFYLCAWSVLGNTEAFFGQGTRLTVV.

This rearrangement joins TRBV5-1 to TRBJ2-3, with 12 nucleotides matching TRBD2. From germline, CDR1 is SGHRS and CDR2 YFSETQ. With V trimmed by 0 bases and J by 5 bases, 10 bases remained unmatched. The CDR3 runs 18 residues. CDR3: CASSLGGLAGPRGDTQYF. In nucleotides, the CDR3 is TGCGCCAGCAGCTTGGGGGGACTAGCGGGCCCCCGAGGAGATACGCAGTATTTT. Drawing the rest from reference TRBV5-1 and TRBJ2-3, the complete variable domain is KAGVTQTPRYLIKTRGQQVTLSCSPISGHRSVSWYQQTPGQGLQFLFEYFSETQRNKGNFPGRFSGRQFSNSRSEMNVSTLELGDSALYLCASSLGGLAGPRGDTQYFGPGTRLTVL.

Sample share makes this clone medium-sized (0.01 to 0.1%). The V and J genes are TRBV30 and TRBJ2-3, with D perhaps TRBD2 (7 bases). Germline-derived CDR1 and CDR2 are GTSNPN and SVGIG (reference sequence). The length of the CDR3 is 15 residues. V was shortened by 2 bases and J by 5 bases, with 17 bases between the two germline ends. The CDR3 sequence: CAWSLRGAGGDTQYF. CDR3 in DNA: TGTGCCTGGAGTCTCCGGGGGGCCGGGGGAGATACGCAGTATTTT. Using reference TRBV30 and TRBJ2-3 for the parts outside the CDR3, the full variable domain is SQTIHQWPATLVQPVGSPLSLECTVEGTSNPNLYWYRQAAGRGLQLLFYSVGIGQISSEVPQNLSASRPQDRQFILSSKKLLLSDSGFYLCAWSLRGAGGDTQYFGPGTRLTVL.

The chain uses TRBV27 and TRBJ2-7; 9 bases line up with TRBD2. The germline gives CDR1 MNHEY, CDR2 SMNVEV (reference sequence). V was pared by 6 bases and J by 5 bases, with 14 bases of the junction left unmatched. The CDR3 totals 16 residues. CDR3 DNA: TGTGCCAGCAGGATTCAAGGGGCGGGAGGGCCCGACGAGCAGTACTTC. It yields the protein CASRIQGAGGPDEQYF.

V usage is TRBV3-1 (or the pseudogene TRBV3-2) and J usage is TRBJ2-2; D is unclear. This CDR3 has 13 residues. Trimming cost V 0 bases and J 8 bases, with 7 bases left between them. Looked up from germline, CDR1 is LGHDT and CDR2 is YNNKEL (reference sequence). CDR3 loop: CASSQDRRGELFF. CDR3 nucleotide sequence: TGTGCCAGCAGCCAAGATCGCAGGGGGGAGCTGTTTTTT.

The chain joins TRBV6-5 to TRBJ2-2; possibly TRBD2 for D (7 bases). V lost 8 bases and J 5 bases, leaving 18 bases between the germline ends. The length of the CDR3 is 15 residues. From germline, CDR1 is MNHEY and CDR2 SVGAGI. CDR3 protein: CASASGGGGTGELFF. The CDR3 bases are TGTGCCAGCGCTTCTGGGGGGGGCGGGACCGGGGAGCTGTTTTTT.

The chain links TRBV19 to TRBJ2-5; 8 bases match TRBD1. V shed 6 bases, J shed 5 bases, and the junction held 5 bases outside the gene matches. This CDR3 region has 13 residues. In germline, CDR1 is LNHDA, CDR2 SQIVND (reference sequence). The CDR3 nucleotides are TGTGCCAGTAGCGACAGGGGAGTGGAGACCCAGTACTTC. Its protein product is CASSDRGVETQYF.

This chain links TRBV24-1 with TRBJ1-1; a weak D match, TRBD1 (5 bases). This CDR3 has 17 amino acids. V was pared by 1 base and J by 0 bases, with 14 bases between. Germline lookup yields CDR1 KGHDR and CDR2 SFDVKD. The CDR3 DNA reads TGTGCCACCAGTGATTTATGGGGGAGGGCGATGAACACTGAAGCTTTCTTT. Translating it yields CATSDLWGRAMNTEAFF.

This clone showed up just a few times. CDR3 region: CASSIFRERAEKNIQYF. CDR3 in DNA: TGTGCCAGTAGTATATTCCGGGAGAGGGCAGAGAAAAACATTCAGTACTTC. The J gene is TRBJ2-4, the V gene TRBV19, with D possibly TRBD2 on 6 matching bases. This CDR3 spans 17 amino acids. The V gene lost 2 bases and the J gene lost 4 bases, with 18 bases spanning the gap. Germline assignment: CDR1 LNHDA and CDR2 SQIVND (reference sequence).

The chain recombines TRBV28 with TRBJ2-3, with 10 bases that match TRBD2. V was pared by 10 bases and J by 4 bases, with 5 bases of the junction left unmatched. The CDR3 is made up of 13 amino acids. The germline V gene has CDR1 MDHEN and CDR2 SYDVKM. In DNA, the CDR3 is TGTGCCACTTCTAGCGGGAGTCCAGATACGCAGTATTTT. It yields the protein CATSSGSPDTQYF.

This sequence joins TRBV19 and TRBJ1-2; D is unclear. This CDR3 comprises 14 residues. Between the trimmed V and J ends, which lost 6 bases and 1 base, there was a span of 12 bases. The germline V gene has CDR1 LNHDA and CDR2 SQIVND (reference sequence). CDR3 nucleotide sequence: TGTGCCAGTAGGGCGAACGGGGATAACTATGGCTACACCTTC. Its translation: CASRANGDNYGYTF.

The V and J genes are TRBV28 and TRBJ1-2; 10 nucleotides line up with TRBD1. The CDR3 length is 15 residues. Germline V lookup: CDR1 MDHEN, CDR2 SYDVKM. The ends lost 5 bases at V and 7 bases at J; junction bases unmatched: 10. In nucleotides, the CDR3 is TGTGCCAGCAGTCCCCCTCCCGGGACAGGGGCTGGCTACACCTTC. It encodes CASSPPPGTGAGYTF.

The chain uses TRBV9 and TRBJ2-5; 13 bases fit TRBD2. From germline, CDR1 is SGDLS and CDR2 YYNGEE. This CDR3 is built from 16 residues. J lost 3 bases, V lost 2 bases, and 4 bases had no gene match. This CDR3 reads CASSVRTSGGKETQYF. The CDR3 nucleotides read TGTGCCAGCAGCGTCCGGACTAGCGGGGGAAAAGAGACCCAGTACTTC.

The chain employs TRBV5-1 and TRBJ1-2; D unclear. Germline V gene lookup returns CDR1 SGHRS and CDR2 YFSETQ. The V gene lost 4 bases and the J gene lost 5 bases, with 15 bases spanning the gap. This CDR3 region has 14 residues. In nucleotides, the CDR3 is TGCGCCAGCAGCGAAAGCGGATCCCAATATGGCTACACCTTC. Protein product: CASSESGSQYGYTF.

The chain joins TRBV4-1 to TRBJ2-7; 11 bases line up with TRBD2. Germline V CDR1 and CDR2: MGHRA, YSYEKL. V lost 1 base, J lost 4 bases, and 6 bases stayed unmatched. This CDR3 is built from 16 residues. The CDR3 region is CASSQVVAGGLYEQYF. The CDR3 DNA reads TGCGCCAGCAGCCAAGTTGTAGCGGGAGGGCTATACGAGCAGTACTTC.

This chain connects TRBV29-1 to TRBJ1-1, with TRBD1 as a possible D gene (6 bases). The CDR3 extends over 14 amino acids. The ends were cut back, 4 bases at V and 1 base at J, with 13 bases in the middle. Per germline, CDR1 SQVTM and CDR2 ANQGSEA. The CDR3 DNA follows: TGCAGCGTTGGAATAGGGGGGGCGAACACTGAAGCTTTCTTT. Its protein is CSVGIGGANTEAFF.

The chain carries TRBV5-1 and TRBJ2-7, with 10 bases identical to TRBD1. The CDR3 totals 14 residues. The junction had 7 bases not matched to a gene; V was cut back by 4 bases and J by 6 bases. Germline loops: CDR1 SGHRS, CDR2 YFSETQ. For the CDR3, the DNA is TGCGCCAGCAGCGTGGGACAGGGGATGTTCGAGCAGTACTTC. Amino acids: CASSVGQGMFEQYF.

This clone was recorded only once. This chain uses TRBV19 with TRBJ1-5; no clear D gene. This CDR3 region has 16 residues. CDR1 is LNHDA, CDR2 SQIVND, per germline (reference sequence). The V and J ends lost 5 bases and 1 base respectively, with 15 bases between them. CDR3 residues: CASSPPGGVSNQPQHF. The CDR3 coding sequence is TGTGCCAGTAGTCCTCCGGGCGGGGTGAGCAATCAGCCCCAGCATTTT.

V is TRBV19 and J is TRBJ2-3, with D hard to call. Germline V lookup: CDR1 LNHDA, CDR2 SQIVND (reference sequence). The V end lost 1 base, the J end lost 1 base, and 9 bases lay between the germline ends. The CDR3 runs to 15 residues. CDR3 bases: TGTGCCAGTAGTATAGGGCGGTTGGGCACAGATACGCAGTATTTT. Translation: CASSIGRLGTDTQYF.

The chain employs TRBV5-8 and TRBJ1-5; D gene unclear. Germline V gene lookup returns CDR1 SGHTS and CDR2 YDEGEE. Trimming stripped 2 bases from V and 5 bases from J, with 11 bases between. The CDR3 covers 14 residues. The CDR3 nucleotides are TGTGCCAGCAGCTTTAGGTTCCAGGATCAGCCCCAGCATTTT. Amino acid sequence: CASSFRFQDQPQHF.

The chain uses TRBV20-1 and TRBJ1-1; D call uncertain. Trimming took 6 bases from V and 10 from J, leaving 15 bases between them. Germline V gene data show CDR1 as DFQATT and CDR2 as SNEGSKA (reference sequence). The CDR3 is 11 amino acids. DNA for the CDR3: TGCAGTGCCAACCCTAGGGAGCGAGCTTTCTTT. As protein: CSANPRERAFF.